This T cell receptor beta chain was found in a study of high-grade serous ovarian cancer treatment subgroups. Background on the study: Each sample yielded on average approximately 7,500 unique TCR beta rearrangements from approximately 15,000 reads. Points from the study as a whole: Higher neoantigen levels went with greater TCR clonal relatedness.

Using immunoSEQ multiplex PCR, the repertoire was profiled, and TCRdb retains in-frame clones only, with some absent. Of about 4,900 clones in the sample, around 66% were seen once. Tumor tissue was taken before any definitive surgery or chemotherapy was given. On this clone: What it binds is not known.

V was cut by 3 bases and J by 4 bases, with 12 bases left in between. Per germline, CDR1 WSHSY and CDR2 SAAADI. This CDR3 spans 14 amino acids. Input material: tumor tissue. The genes are TRBV10-2 and TRBJ1-2; maybe TRBD1 (6 bases). The source of this sequence is a human donor with high-grade serous ovarian cancer. This CDR3 reads CASSEQGVSYGYTF. The CDR3 nucleotides are TGCGCCAGCAGTGAACAGGGCGTGAGCTATGGCTACACCTTC.